This T cell receptor (beta chain) came from a study of early T cells in non-severe SARS-CoV-2 infection. Molecules of cDNA were individually given unique molecular identifiers that were attached to them. Each CDR3 protein is one row after TCRdb ran MiXCR on the 5' RACE reads. The data show roughly 52,000 distinct CDR3 sequences, with approximately 8% seen just once and 9.4% held by the top ten. Per the germline V gene, CDR1 is MNHEY and CDR2 is SVGEGT. V was clipped by 6 bases and J by 0 bases; unmatched bases: 8. CDR3 length: 18 amino acids. This clonotype was seen a handful of times. Sequencing was carried out using whole blood. This TCR was recovered from an adult who was a healthcare worker with PCR-confirmed SARS-CoV-2 infection or an uninfected control (not recorded which). The gene calls are TRBV6-2 or TRBV6-3 and TRBJ2-6; 10 nucleotides line up with TRBD1. Here the CDR3 DNA reads TGTGCCAGCAGCCCCAGACAGGGGGCCTTCTCTGGGGCCAACGTCCTGACTTTC. Amino acid sequence: CASSPRQGAFSGANVLTF.